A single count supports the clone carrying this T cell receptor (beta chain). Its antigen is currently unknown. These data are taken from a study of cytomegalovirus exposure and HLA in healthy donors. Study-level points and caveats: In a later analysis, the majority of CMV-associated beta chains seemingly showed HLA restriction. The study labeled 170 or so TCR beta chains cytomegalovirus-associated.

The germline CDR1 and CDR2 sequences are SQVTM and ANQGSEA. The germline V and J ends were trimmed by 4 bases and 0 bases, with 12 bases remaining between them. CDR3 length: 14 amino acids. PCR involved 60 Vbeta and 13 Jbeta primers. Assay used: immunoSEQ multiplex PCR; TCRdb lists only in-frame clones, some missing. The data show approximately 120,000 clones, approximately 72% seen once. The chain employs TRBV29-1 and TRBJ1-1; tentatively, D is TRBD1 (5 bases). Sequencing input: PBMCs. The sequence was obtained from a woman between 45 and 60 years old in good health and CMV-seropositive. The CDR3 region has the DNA TGCAGCGTTGTGGGGCAAGTAATGAACACTGAAGCTTTCTTT. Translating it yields CSVVGQVMNTEAFF.